These 5 T cell receptor beta chains were all obtained from the same sample, sequenced in a study of T cells in Graves' hyperthyroidism and ophthalmopathy. Amplified TCR beta CDR3 regions came from RNA transcripts. HTBI primers drove first-round RT-PCR of the TCR CDR3. TCRdb re-analysed the multiplex PCR reads in MiXCR, keeping a single row per CDR3 protein. The profile covers roughly 98,000 distinct CDR3 sequences, with roughly 40% appearing a single time and about 9.4% taken by the ten largest. Input material: peripheral blood or thyroid tissue (not recorded which). These receptor sequences come from a woman aged 25 to 39 with Graves' hyperthyroidism.

The chain is built from TRBV20-1 and TRBJ2-7; 10 nucleotides match TRBD1. This CDR3 is built from 14 residues. Unmatched junction bases numbered 6, after V lost 4 bases and J lost 3 bases. Germline CDR1 DFQATT, CDR2 SNEGSKA (reference sequence). The CDR3 reads CSANPGTGVYEQYF. The CDR3 DNA reads as TGCAGTGCTAACCCCGGGACAGGGGTCTACGAGCAGTACTTC.

There are many counts of this clonotype. This rearrangement joins TRBV5-1 to TRBJ2-2; 9 positions match TRBD1. There are 15 residues in the CDR3. Germline V lookup: CDR1 SGHRS, CDR2 YFSETQ. With 1 base clipped from V and 7 bases from J, the junction kept 5 bases outside the gene matches. The CDR3 loop reads CASSLRRTGDGELFF. The CDR3 nucleotides are TGCGCCAGCAGCTTGCGGCGGACAGGGGACGGGGAGCTGTTTTTT.

This clonotype occurred many times. The chain joins TRBV10-2 to TRBJ2-5, with TRBD1 as a possible D gene (6 bases). This CDR3 spans 12 amino acids. V dropped 10 bases and J dropped 4 bases, with 13 bases sitting between them. Germline V gives CDR1 WSHSY, CDR2 SAAADI. CDR3 sequence (DNA): TGCGCCACCGCAGGGGTGCGAGAGACCCAGTACTTC. Its translation: CATAGVRETQYF.

This clonotype was recorded many times. The V call is TRBV28, the J call TRBJ1-2; D gene ambiguous. V was pared by 4 bases and J by 4 bases, with 10 bases between. The CDR3 runs 13 residues. Per germline, CDR1 MDHEN and CDR2 SYDVKM. The CDR3, as DNA: TGTGCCAGCAGTTACTCTCACCCCTATGGCTACACCTTC. Translating gives CASSYSHPYGYTF.

This clonotype was observed many times. The chain links TRBV12-3 or TRBV12-4 to TRBJ2-7; 7 nucleotides agree with TRBD1. This CDR3 spans 16 amino acids. Germline trimming cut 4 bases from V and 4 bases from J; bases unmatched to any gene: 13. The CDR3 sequence is CASSSPTGKSRYEQYF. The CDR3 coding sequence is TGTGCCAGCAGTTCCCCGACAGGGAAATCACGGTACGAGCAGTACTTC.